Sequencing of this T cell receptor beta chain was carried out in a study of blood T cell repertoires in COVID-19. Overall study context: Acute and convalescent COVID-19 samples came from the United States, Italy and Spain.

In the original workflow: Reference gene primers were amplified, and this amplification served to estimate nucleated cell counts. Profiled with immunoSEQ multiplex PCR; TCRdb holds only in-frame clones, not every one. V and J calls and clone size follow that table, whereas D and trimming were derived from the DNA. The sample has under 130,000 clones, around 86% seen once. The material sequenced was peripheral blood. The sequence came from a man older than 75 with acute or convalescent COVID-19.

The CDR3: CASSLASGAIGETQYF. The CDR3 DNA is TGTGCCAGCAGCTTAGCGTCCGGAGCCATCGGGGAGACCCAGTACTTC. V gene TRBV7-2 combines with J gene TRBJ2-5; no definite D call. Germline CDR1 reads SGHTA; CDR2 reads FQGNSA. V was shortened by 0 bases and J by 5 bases, with 16 bases between the two germline ends. The length of the CDR3 is 16 residues.